These T cell receptor beta chains were read from a single sample in a study of T cells after yellow fever vaccination. TCRdb processed the 5' RACE reads anew with MiXCR; each CDR3 protein has one entry. Seen here are about 360,000 distinct CDR3 sequences, about 6% observed once, and the top ten hold 15%. The sequencing here drew on PBMCs, taken 5 days after the yellow fever booster vaccination. The receptors derive from a man aged 25 to 40 who received the YFV17D yellow fever vaccine. Each CDR3 is given with its conserved first and last residue. Each record gives: D gene, J gene, V gene, clone size, CDR3 protein, CDR3 DNA. A D gene is named only where the DNA matches it firmly. Clone sizes are given selectively: once, few, many, or a class where the clone is expanded.

d_gene: TRBD2
j_gene: TRBJ2-1
v_gene: TRBV5-6
abundance: .
CDR3aa: CASSLAVGGSGNEQFF
CDR3nt: TGTGCCAGCAGCTTGGCCGTTGGCGGGAGCGGTAATGAGCAGTTCTTC

d_gene: TRBD1
j_gene: TRBJ1-2
v_gene: TRBV20-1
abundance: few
CDR3aa: CSATGQGALSNYGYTF
CDR3nt: TGCAGTGCTACAGGACAGGGGGCCCTTTCTAACTATGGCTACACCTTC

d_gene: .
j_gene: TRBJ2-7
v_gene: TRBV9
abundance: few
CDR3aa: CASSVEGGSSYEQYF
CDR3nt: TGTGCCAGCAGCGTAGAAGGGGGGAGCTCCTACGAGCAGTACTTC

d_gene: .
j_gene: TRBJ2-1
v_gene: TRBV7-2
abundance: .
CDR3aa: CASSLVPGVVYNEQFF
CDR3nt: TGTGCCAGCAGCTTAGTTCCGGGAGTTGTCTACAATGAGCAGTTCTTC

d_gene: TRBD1
j_gene: TRBJ2-1
v_gene: TRBV6-5
abundance: many
CDR3aa: CASSLQGSSYNEQFF
CDR3nt: TGTGCCAGCAGTCTACAGGGGAGCTCCTACAATGAGCAGTTCTTC

d_gene: .
j_gene: TRBJ1-6
v_gene: TRBV20-1
abundance: many
CDR3aa: CSARPGTQGSPLHF
CDR3nt: TGCAGTGCTAGACCGGGCACCCAGGGATCACCCCTCCACTTT

d_gene: TRBD2
j_gene: TRBJ2-7
v_gene: TRBV7-8
abundance: few
CDR3aa: CASSPSLAELYEQYF
CDR3nt: TGTGCCAGCAGCCCTTCCCTAGCGGAACTCTACGAGCAGTACTTC

d_gene: .
j_gene: TRBJ1-4
v_gene: TRBV6-1
abundance: .
CDR3aa: CASRPGGAGKREKLFF
CDR3nt: TGTGCCAGCAGACCCGGTGGGGCGGGGAAGAGAGAAAAACTGTTTTTT

d_gene: .
j_gene: TRBJ2-3
v_gene: TRBV9
abundance: .
CDR3aa: CASSVSAGSTDTQYF
CDR3nt: TGTGCCAGCAGCGTTTCGGCGGGAAGCACAGATACGCAGTATTTT

d_gene: .
j_gene: TRBJ2-5
v_gene: TRBV5-1
abundance: .
CDR3aa: CASSSVPGIQETQYF
CDR3nt: TGCGCCAGCAGCTCGGTCCCAGGGATCCAAGAGACCCAGTACTTC

d_gene: .
j_gene: TRBJ1-5
v_gene: TRBV7-2
abundance: .
CDR3aa: CASSLVMDSNQPQHF
CDR3nt: TGTGCCAGCAGCTTAGTCATGGATAGCAATCAGCCCCAGCATTTT

d_gene: .
j_gene: TRBJ2-7
v_gene: TRBV7-9
abundance: .
CDR3aa: CASSSGVGEQYF
CDR3nt: TGTGCCAGCAGTTCGGGAGTGGGCGAGCAGTACTTC

d_gene: TRBD2
j_gene: TRBJ2-7
v_gene: TRBV28
abundance: .
CDR3aa: CASSPGLAFTYEQYF
CDR3nt: TGTGCCAGCAGTCCGGGACTAGCGTTTACCTACGAGCAGTACTTC

d_gene: .
j_gene: TRBJ1-1
v_gene: TRBV19
abundance: many
CDR3aa: CASSIDLDKPWEAFF
CDR3nt: TGTGCCAGTAGTATAGATCTGGACAAGCCCTGGGAAGCTTTCTTT

d_gene: .
j_gene: TRBJ1-3
v_gene: TRBV7-9
abundance: many
CDR3aa: CASSPRGSSGNTIYF
CDR3nt: TGTGCCAGCAGCCCCAGGGGTAGCTCTGGAAACACCATATATTTT

d_gene: .
j_gene: TRBJ1-1
v_gene: TRBV6-6
abundance: few
CDR3aa: CASSPGTSWRAFF
CDR3nt: TGTGCCAGCAGCCCCGGGACATCTTGGAGGGCTTTCTTT

d_gene: TRBD2
j_gene: TRBJ2-3
v_gene: TRBV12-3/TRBV12-4
abundance: .
CDR3aa: CASMVSGRHDTQYF
CDR3nt: TGTGCCAGCATGGTTAGCGGGAGGCACGATACGCAGTATTTT

d_gene: .
j_gene: TRBJ1-1
v_gene: TRBV14
abundance: few
CDR3aa: CASSQVPGSEAFF
CDR3nt: TGTGCCAGCAGCCAAGTCCCGGGTTCTGAAGCTTTCTTT

d_gene: .
j_gene: TRBJ2-2
v_gene: TRBV7-2
abundance: few
CDR3aa: CASSLWAETGELFF
CDR3nt: TGTGCCAGCAGCTTATGGGCGGAGACCGGGGAGCTGTTTTTT

d_gene: .
j_gene: TRBJ2-5
v_gene: TRBV5-5
abundance: many
CDR3aa: CASSLGTTLQETQYF
CDR3nt: TGTGCCAGCAGCTTAGGGACGACCCTTCAAGAGACCCAGTACTTC

d_gene: .
j_gene: TRBJ1-6
v_gene: TRBV4-3
abundance: .
CDR3aa: CASSQSQGRSYNSPLHF
CDR3nt: TGCGCCAGCAGCCAATCACAGGGTCGTTCCTATAATTCACCCCTCCACTTT

d_gene: .
j_gene: TRBJ2-3
v_gene: TRBV5-4
abundance: .
CDR3aa: CASHLASTDTQYF
CDR3nt: TGTGCCAGCCACCTAGCTAGCACAGATACGCAGTATTTT

d_gene: .
j_gene: TRBJ1-2
v_gene: TRBV15
abundance: few
CDR3aa: CATSRDWGVSDGYTF
CDR3nt: TGTGCCACCAGCAGAGACTGGGGAGTATCCGATGGCTACACCTTC

d_gene: .
j_gene: TRBJ2-7
v_gene: TRBV6-1
abundance: few
CDR3aa: CASSMDRNFGEQYF
CDR3nt: TGTGCCAGCAGCATGGACAGAAACTTTGGCGAGCAGTACTTC

d_gene: .
j_gene: TRBJ2-5
v_gene: TRBV12-3/TRBV12-4
abundance: .
CDR3aa: CAISLMTGEGLTSGTQYF
CDR3nt: TGTGCCATCAGTTTAATGACGGGAGAAGGCCTAACCTCGGGGACCCAGTACTTC

d_gene: .
j_gene: TRBJ1-3
v_gene: TRBV3-1
abundance: few
CDR3aa: CASSQDSALGNTIYF
CDR3nt: TGTGCCAGCTCCCAAGATTCAGCTTTGGGAAACACCATATATTTT

d_gene: .
j_gene: TRBJ2-3
v_gene: TRBV20-1
abundance: many
CDR3aa: CSFRDSSTDTQYF
CDR3nt: TGCAGTTTCCGGGACTCTAGCACAGATACGCAGTATTTT

d_gene: .
j_gene: TRBJ2-1
v_gene: TRBV10-3
abundance: .
CDR3aa: CAGGFSSSYNEQFF
CDR3nt: TGTGCCGGGGGATTCTCGAGCTCCTACAATGAGCAGTTCTTC

d_gene: TRBD2
j_gene: TRBJ2-1
v_gene: TRBV11-2
abundance: many
CDR3aa: CASSLSSVAGGLGEQFF
CDR3nt: TGTGCCAGCAGCTTGAGTTCGGTAGCGGGAGGATTAGGTGAGCAGTTCTTC

d_gene: TRBD1
j_gene: TRBJ1-2
v_gene: TRBV20-1
abundance: few
CDR3aa: CSASTRGSYGYTF
CDR3nt: TGCAGTGCATCTACCAGGGGGAGCTATGGCTACACCTTC

d_gene: .
j_gene: TRBJ2-1
v_gene: TRBV10-3
abundance: .
CDR3aa: CAISEGVLGNEQFF
CDR3nt: TGTGCCATCAGTGAGGGGGTCCTCGGAAATGAGCAGTTCTTC

d_gene: .
j_gene: TRBJ2-3
v_gene: TRBV20-1
abundance: many
CDR3aa: CSANRVDTQYF
CDR3nt: TGCAGTGCTAACAGGGTGGATACGCAGTATTTT

d_gene: .
j_gene: TRBJ2-3
v_gene: TRBV27
abundance: many
CDR3aa: CASRAGHLDTQYF
CDR3nt: TGTGCCAGCAGAGCCGGACATCTTGATACGCAGTATTTT

d_gene: TRBD2
j_gene: TRBJ2-3
v_gene: TRBV20-1
abundance: .
CDR3aa: CSAPGRRGDTQYF
CDR3nt: TGCAGTGCCCCCGGGAGGCGAGGGGATACGCAGTATTTT

d_gene: TRBD2
j_gene: TRBJ2-5
v_gene: TRBV27
abundance: .
CDR3aa: CASGGTSGARWETQYF
CDR3nt: TGTGCCAGCGGGGGGACTAGCGGGGCCCGTTGGGAGACCCAGTACTTC

d_gene: TRBD2
j_gene: TRBJ2-1
v_gene: TRBV7-2
abundance: many
CDR3aa: CASSLEATGGYNEQFF
CDR3nt: TGTGCCAGCAGCTTAGAGGCAACGGGAGGCTACAATGAGCAGTTCTTC

d_gene: .
j_gene: TRBJ2-2
v_gene: TRBV12-5
abundance: many
CDR3aa: CASGLPSGRGPGELFF
CDR3nt: TGTGCTAGTGGTTTACCTAGTGGGAGAGGGCCCGGGGAGCTGTTTTTT

d_gene: .
j_gene: TRBJ1-1
v_gene: TRBV6-2/TRBV6-3
abundance: few
CDR3aa: CASSSPGSTEAFF
CDR3nt: TGTGCCAGCAGTTCGCCAGGCTCCACTGAAGCTTTCTTT

d_gene: .
j_gene: TRBJ1-2
v_gene: TRBV12-3/TRBV12-4
abundance: few
CDR3aa: CASSLHGQTERAF
CDR3nt: TGTGCCAGCAGCCTACACGGACAGACTGAAAGGGCCTTC

d_gene: .
j_gene: TRBJ2-7
v_gene: TRBV5-1
abundance: .
CDR3aa: CASSWTVDGTYEQYF
CDR3nt: TGCGCCAGCAGCTGGACAGTCGACGGAACCTACGAGCAGTACTTC

d_gene: .
j_gene: TRBJ2-5
v_gene: TRBV5-4
abundance: few
CDR3aa: CASSWGSGQETQYF
CDR3nt: TGTGCCAGCAGCTGGGGTAGCGGTCAAGAGACCCAGTACTTC

d_gene: .
j_gene: TRBJ2-1
v_gene: TRBV20-1
abundance: few
CDR3aa: CSAENKGSEQFF
CDR3nt: TGCAGTGCGGAAAATAAGGGGAGTGAGCAGTTCTTC

d_gene: .
j_gene: TRBJ1-6
v_gene: TRBV19
abundance: few
CDR3aa: CASSVRDFGQSPLHF
CDR3nt: TGTGCCAGTAGTGTCAGGGACTTTGGGCAATCACCCCTCCACTTT

d_gene: TRBD2
j_gene: TRBJ2-1
v_gene: TRBV5-1
abundance: many
CDR3aa: CASSALTSGRAYEQFF
CDR3nt: TGCGCCAGCAGCGCACTAACTAGCGGGAGGGCTTATGAGCAGTTCTTC

d_gene: .
j_gene: TRBJ2-7
v_gene: TRBV14
abundance: .
CDR3aa: CASSQGMDSYIYEQYF
CDR3nt: TGTGCCAGCAGCCAAGGGATGGACTCCTACATCTACGAGCAGTACTTC

d_gene: TRBD1
j_gene: TRBJ2-5
v_gene: TRBV5-7
abundance: once
CDR3aa: CASSSRGLDRGRETQYF
CDR3nt: TGTGCCAGCAGCTCCCGGGGATTAGACAGGGGGCGAGAGACCCAGTACTTC

d_gene: TRBD2
j_gene: TRBJ2-1
v_gene: TRBV7-2
abundance: many
CDR3aa: CASSLEILAVQFF
CDR3nt: TGTGCCAGCAGCTTAGAGATCCTAGCGGTGCAGTTCTTC

d_gene: TRBD1
j_gene: TRBJ2-6
v_gene: TRBV18
abundance: many
CDR3aa: CASSLGTADSGANVLTF
CDR3nt: TGTGCCAGCTCACTCGGGACAGCCGACTCTGGGGCCAACGTCCTGACTTTC

d_gene: .
j_gene: TRBJ2-6
v_gene: TRBV11-2
abundance: .
CDR3aa: CASSSRHTGANVLTF
CDR3nt: TGTGCCAGCAGCTCCCGTCACACTGGGGCCAACGTCCTGACTTTC

d_gene: .
j_gene: TRBJ1-2
v_gene: TRBV20-1
abundance: .
CDR3aa: CSSGANYGYTF
CDR3nt: TGCAGTTCAGGAGCTAACTATGGCTACACCTTC

d_gene: TRBD1
j_gene: TRBJ1-2
v_gene: TRBV6-2/TRBV6-3
abundance: few
CDR3aa: CASKTPGQPYGYTF
CDR3nt: TGTGCCAGCAAAACCCCGGGACAGCCTTATGGCTACACCTTC

d_gene: TRBD2
j_gene: TRBJ2-3
v_gene: TRBV24-1
abundance: many
CDR3aa: CATSDFGTSGTSWDTQYF
CDR3nt: TGTGCCACCAGTGATTTTGGGACTAGCGGGACCTCCTGGGATACGCAGTATTTT

d_gene: .
j_gene: TRBJ2-2
v_gene: TRBV19
abundance: .
CDR3aa: CASSSKPMGGLPTGELFF
CDR3nt: TGTGCCAGTAGTAGCAAACCCATGGGGGGGCTACCCACCGGGGAGCTGTTTTTT

d_gene: .
j_gene: TRBJ2-1
v_gene: TRBV18
abundance: .
CDR3aa: CASSPRPGLSSYNEQFF
CDR3nt: TGTGCCAGCTCACCGAGGCCGGGGCTGAGCTCCTACAATGAGCAGTTCTTC

d_gene: .
j_gene: TRBJ2-1
v_gene: TRBV5-6
abundance: many
CDR3aa: CASSLGREYRRNEQFF
CDR3nt: TGTGCCAGCAGCTTGGGACGTGAGTATAGACGGAATGAGCAGTTCTTC

d_gene: .
j_gene: TRBJ2-5
v_gene: TRBV6-6
abundance: few
CDR3aa: CASSTMVETQYF
CDR3nt: TGTGCCAGCAGTACTATGGTGGAGACCCAGTACTTC

d_gene: TRBD2
j_gene: TRBJ2-3
v_gene: TRBV30
abundance: few
CDR3aa: CAWSRGLAGTDTQYF
CDR3nt: TGTGCCTGGAGTCGTGGACTAGCGGGGACAGATACGCAGTATTTT

d_gene: TRBD1
j_gene: TRBJ2-5
v_gene: TRBV29-1
abundance: many
CDR3aa: CSVGQGPETQYF
CDR3nt: TGCAGCGTGGGACAGGGCCCGGAGACCCAGTACTTC

d_gene: .
j_gene: TRBJ2-5
v_gene: TRBV10-3
abundance: many
CDR3aa: CAISEGREKETQYF
CDR3nt: TGTGCCATCAGTGAGGGACGCGAAAAAGAGACCCAGTACTTC

d_gene: .
j_gene: TRBJ1-4
v_gene: TRBV5-6
abundance: few
CDR3aa: CASTFISSTNEKLFF
CDR3nt: TGTGCCAGCACCTTCATCTCTTCAACTAATGAAAAACTGTTTTTT